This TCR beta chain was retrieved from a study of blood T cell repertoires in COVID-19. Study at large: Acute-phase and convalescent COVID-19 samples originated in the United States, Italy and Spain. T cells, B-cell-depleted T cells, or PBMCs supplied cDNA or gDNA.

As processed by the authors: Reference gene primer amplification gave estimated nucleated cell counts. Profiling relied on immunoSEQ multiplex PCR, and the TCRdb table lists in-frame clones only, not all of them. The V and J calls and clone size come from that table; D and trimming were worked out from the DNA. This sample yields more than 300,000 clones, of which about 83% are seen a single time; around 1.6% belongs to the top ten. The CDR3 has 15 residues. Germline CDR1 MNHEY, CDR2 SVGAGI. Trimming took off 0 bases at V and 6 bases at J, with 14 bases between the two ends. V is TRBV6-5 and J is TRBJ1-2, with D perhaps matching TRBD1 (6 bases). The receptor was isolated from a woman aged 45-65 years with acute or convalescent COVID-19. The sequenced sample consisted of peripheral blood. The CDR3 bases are TGTGCCAGCAGTTACTCGGGCCAGACAGGAGATGGCTACACCTTC. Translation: CASSYSGQTGDGYTF.